This TCR beta chain was captured by sequencing in a study of T-cell reconstitution after alpha-beta-depleted transplantation in children. Molecular barcoding with unique molecular identifiers was used for the TCRbeta library. A single record per CDR3 protein comes from TCRdb applying MiXCR to the PCR reads. The top ten clones hold around 4% of a sample with roughly 610,000 distinct CDR3 sequences, over 9.5% of them seen once. Germline V gives CDR1 ENHRY, CDR2 SYGVKD. Trimming removed 10 bases at V and 6 bases at J, with 16 bases between. The CDR3 runs 13 residues. V gene TRBV10-3 combines with J gene TRBJ1-5; maybe TRBD1 (6 bases). This specimen was PBMCs from the stem cell graft donor, taken from the stem cell graft. The receptor comes from a human donor who donated a stem cell graft to a child with acute myeloid leukemia. The CDR3 DNA sequence: TGTGCCAACGGGGGGCAGGGTGGTCAGCCCCAGCATTTT. This sequence encodes CANGGQGGQPQHF.